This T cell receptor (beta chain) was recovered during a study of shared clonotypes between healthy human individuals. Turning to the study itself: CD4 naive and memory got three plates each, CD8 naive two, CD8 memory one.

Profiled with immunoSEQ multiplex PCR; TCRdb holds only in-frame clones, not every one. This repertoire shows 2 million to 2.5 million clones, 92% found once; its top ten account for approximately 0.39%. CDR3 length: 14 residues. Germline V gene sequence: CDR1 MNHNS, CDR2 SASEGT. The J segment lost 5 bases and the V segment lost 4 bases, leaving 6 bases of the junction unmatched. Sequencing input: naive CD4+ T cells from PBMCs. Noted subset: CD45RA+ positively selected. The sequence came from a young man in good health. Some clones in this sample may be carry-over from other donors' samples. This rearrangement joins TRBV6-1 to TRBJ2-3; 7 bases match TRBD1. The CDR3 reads CASSVGGREDTQYF. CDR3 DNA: TGTGCCAGCAGTGTAGGGGGCCGGGAAGATACGCAGTATTTT.